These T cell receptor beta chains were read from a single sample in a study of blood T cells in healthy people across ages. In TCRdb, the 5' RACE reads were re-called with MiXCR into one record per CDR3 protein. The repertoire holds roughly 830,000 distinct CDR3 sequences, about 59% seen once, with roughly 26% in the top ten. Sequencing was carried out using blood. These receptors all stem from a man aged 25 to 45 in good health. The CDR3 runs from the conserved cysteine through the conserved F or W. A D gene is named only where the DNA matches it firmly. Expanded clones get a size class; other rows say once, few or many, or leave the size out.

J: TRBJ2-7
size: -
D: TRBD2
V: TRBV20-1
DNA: TGCAGTGCCATCCTCCTGGGCAGGCAGATGAAGCGGGGCGAGCAGTACTTC
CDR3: CSAILLGRQMKRGEQYF

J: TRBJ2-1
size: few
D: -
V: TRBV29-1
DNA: TGCAGCGTTGACGTGCGCTATGAGCAGTTCTTC
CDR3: CSVDVRYEQFF

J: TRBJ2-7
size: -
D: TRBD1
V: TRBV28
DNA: TGTGCCAGCAGTCCCCCCTCCGGGACAGGAACCTACGAGCAGTACTTC
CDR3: CASSPPSGTGTYEQYF

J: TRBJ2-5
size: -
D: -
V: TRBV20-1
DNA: TGCAGTGCCGCTTTTGCTCCAGGGGAGGAGCAGTACTTC
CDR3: CSAAFAPGEEQYF

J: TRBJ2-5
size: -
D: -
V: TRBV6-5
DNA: TGTGCCAGCAGTTACGCCAGGGCGGTAGAGACCCAGTACTTC
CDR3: CASSYARAVETQYF

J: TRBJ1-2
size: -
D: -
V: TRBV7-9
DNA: TGTGCCAGCAGCCCCATGGGAGGCTATCGGTCGCGTGGCTACACCTTC
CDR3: CASSPMGGYRSRGYTF

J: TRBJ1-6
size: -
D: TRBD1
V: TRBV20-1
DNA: TGCAGTGCTTCACTACCGGGACAGCCACTACCCCTCCACTTT
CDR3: CSASLPGQPLPLHF

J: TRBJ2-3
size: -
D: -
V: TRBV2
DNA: TGTGCCAGCAGTCGAGATGAGGTTGGGGATACGCAGTATTTT
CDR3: CASSRDEVGDTQYF

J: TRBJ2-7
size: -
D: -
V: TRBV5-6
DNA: TGTGCCAGCAGCCTCTTCGGGGACATCGACTACGAGCAGTACTTC
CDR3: CASSLFGDIDYEQYF

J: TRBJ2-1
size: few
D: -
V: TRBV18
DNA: TGTGCCAGCTCCCCCGAGCGGAATGAGCAGTTCTTC
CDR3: CASSPERNEQFF

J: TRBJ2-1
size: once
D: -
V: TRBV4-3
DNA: TGCGCCAGCAGCCAAGTCGAGAATGGAGTCAATGAGCAGTTCTTC
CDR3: CASSQVENGVNEQFF

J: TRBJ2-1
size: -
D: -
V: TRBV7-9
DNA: TGTGCCAGCAGCTTATCCAGGACGGCACACAATGAGCAGTTCTTC
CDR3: CASSLSRTAHNEQFF

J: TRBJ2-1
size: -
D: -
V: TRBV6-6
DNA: TGTGCCAGCAGTTACGGTCAGAGGACAGTAATCAATGAGCAGTTCTTC
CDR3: CASSYGQRTVINEQFF

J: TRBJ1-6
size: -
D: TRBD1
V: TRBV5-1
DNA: TGCGCCAGCAGCGTACAGGGGGCTGCCGATTCACCCCTCCACTTT
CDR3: CASSVQGAADSPLHF

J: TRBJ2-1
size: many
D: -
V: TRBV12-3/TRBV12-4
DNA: TGTGCCAGCAGCTCCGGGACATCTCAAAAGCAGTTCTTC
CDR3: CASSSGTSQKQFF

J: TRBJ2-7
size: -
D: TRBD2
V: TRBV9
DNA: TGTGCCAACAACCCTAGCGGGGGGTTTCCTGAGGGCGAGCAGTACTTC
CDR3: CANNPSGGFPEGEQYF

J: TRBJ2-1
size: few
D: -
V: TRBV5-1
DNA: TGCGCCAGCAGCTTAGGGGGAACTCAGTTCTTC
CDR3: CASSLGGTQFF

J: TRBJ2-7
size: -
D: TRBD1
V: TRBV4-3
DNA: TGCGCCAGCAGCCAAGTTCTATCCGGGACAGGGTTCTCCTACGAGCAGTACTTC
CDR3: CASSQVLSGTGFSYEQYF

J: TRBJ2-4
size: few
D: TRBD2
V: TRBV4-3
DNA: TGCGCCAGCAGCCCTGCCAAGCGGGGGGTAGCCAAAAACATTCAGTACTTC
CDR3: CASSPAKRGVAKNIQYF

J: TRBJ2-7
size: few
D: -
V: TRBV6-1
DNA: TGTGCCAGCAGCCTCGGTTGGCGGGGCCGACCCTACGAGCAGTACTTC
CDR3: CASSLGWRGRPYEQYF

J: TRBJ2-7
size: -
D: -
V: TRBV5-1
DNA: TGCGCCAGCAGCTTGGCCTTCGGGGGGACATCCTACGAGCAGTACTTC
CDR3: CASSLAFGGTSYEQYF

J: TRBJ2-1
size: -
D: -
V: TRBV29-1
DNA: TGCAGCGTTGGGCGGGCGAATGAGCAGTTCTTC
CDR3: CSVGRANEQFF

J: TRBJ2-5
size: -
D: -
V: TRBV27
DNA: TGTGCCAGCAGCCACAATGACGTGCAAGAGACCCAGTACTTC
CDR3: CASSHNDVQETQYF

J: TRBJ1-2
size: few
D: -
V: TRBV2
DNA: TGTGCCACTCCATCTAGAGCGGGGGGCTACACCTTC
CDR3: CATPSRAGGYTF

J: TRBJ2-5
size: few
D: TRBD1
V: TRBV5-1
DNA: TGCGCCAGCAACCAACAGGGGGCGCGGGGAGAGACCCAGTACTTC
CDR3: CASNQQGARGETQYF

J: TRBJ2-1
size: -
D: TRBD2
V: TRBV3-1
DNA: TGTGCCAGCAGCCCAGCGGGGGGGCGGTACAATGAGCAGTTCTTC
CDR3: CASSPAGGRYNEQFF

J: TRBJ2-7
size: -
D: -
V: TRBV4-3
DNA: TGCGCCAGCAGCCAAGGTGGGGCGGATCCCTACGAGCAGTACTTC
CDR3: CASSQGGADPYEQYF

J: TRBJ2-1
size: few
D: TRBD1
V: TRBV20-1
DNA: TGCAGTGCTAGAGATATTGACAGGGGCTACAATGAGCAGTTCTTC
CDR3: CSARDIDRGYNEQFF

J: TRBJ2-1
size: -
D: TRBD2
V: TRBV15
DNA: TGTGCCACCAGCAGAGCGGGGGGAGTTTACAATGAGCAGTTCTTC
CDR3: CATSRAGGVYNEQFF

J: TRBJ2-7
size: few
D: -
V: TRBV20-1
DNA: TGCAGTGCTAGAGATACAGCCTCCTACGAGCAGTACTTC
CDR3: CSARDTASYEQYF

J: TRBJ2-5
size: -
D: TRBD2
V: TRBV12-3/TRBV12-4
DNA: TGTGCCAGCAGTGGACTAGCGGGGGTAGGGGATGGCAATGAGCAGTACTTC
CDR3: CASSGLAGVGDGNEQYF

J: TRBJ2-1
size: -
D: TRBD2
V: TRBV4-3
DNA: TGCGCCAGCAGCCAAGATCTGGCGGGGGAGTACAATGAGCAGTTCTTC
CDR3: CASSQDLAGEYNEQFF

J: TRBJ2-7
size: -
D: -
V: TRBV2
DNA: TGTGCCAGCGGCGAACCGAAATACGAGCAGTACTTC
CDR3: CASGEPKYEQYF

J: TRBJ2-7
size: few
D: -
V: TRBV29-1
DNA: TGCAGCGTTCGGAAATCCTACGAGCAGTACTTC
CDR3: CSVRKSYEQYF

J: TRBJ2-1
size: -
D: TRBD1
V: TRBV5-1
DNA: TGCGCCAGCAGCTTGGATGGGACAGAGTACAATGAGCAGTTCTTC
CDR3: CASSLDGTEYNEQFF

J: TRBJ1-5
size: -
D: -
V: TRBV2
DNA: TGTGCCAGCAACCCAGGCGGTCAGCCCCAGCATTTT
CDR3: CASNPGGQPQHF

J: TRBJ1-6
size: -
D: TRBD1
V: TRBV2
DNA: TGTGCCAGCAGCTCGGGACAGGGCCCACTGGGAGATTCACCCCTCCACTTT
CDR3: CASSSGQGPLGDSPLHF

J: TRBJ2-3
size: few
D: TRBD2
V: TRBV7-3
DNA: TGTGCCAGCAGCTCCGCCGGGACTAGCGCAGATACGCAGTATTTT
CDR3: CASSSAGTSADTQYF

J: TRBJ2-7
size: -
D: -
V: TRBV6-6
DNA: TGTGCCAGCACCTCGGGGTACTACGAGCAGTACTTC
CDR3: CASTSGYYEQYF

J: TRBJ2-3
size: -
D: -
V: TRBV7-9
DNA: TGTGCCAGCAGCCCGGAACCCACTGATACGCAGTATTTT
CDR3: CASSPEPTDTQYF

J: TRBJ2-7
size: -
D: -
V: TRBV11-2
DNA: TGTGCCAGCAGCCCCCTCAGGGAAGTTGAACGGCGGGGAGAGCAGTACTTC
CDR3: CASSPLREVERRGEQYF

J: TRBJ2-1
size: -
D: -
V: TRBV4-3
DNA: TGCGCCAGCAGCCAAGAACCCCTAGTAAGGAATGAGCAGTTCTTC
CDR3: CASSQEPLVRNEQFF

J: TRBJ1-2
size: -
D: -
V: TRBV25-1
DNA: TGTGCCAGCAGTGCTCGGTCCGTTGGCTATGGCTACACCTTC
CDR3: CASSARSVGYGYTF

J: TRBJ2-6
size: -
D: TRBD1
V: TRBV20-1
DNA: TGCAGTGCTAGACTCCCGGGACAGGGGTTCTCTGGGGCCAACGTCCTGACTTTC
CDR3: CSARLPGQGFSGANVLTF

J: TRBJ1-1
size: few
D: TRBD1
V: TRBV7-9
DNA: TGTGCCAGCAGCCCAACGACAGGGGACACTGAAGCTTTCTTT
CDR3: CASSPTTGDTEAFF

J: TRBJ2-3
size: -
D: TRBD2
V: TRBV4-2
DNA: TGTGCCAGCAGCCAAGACCCACGTCGCACTTGGGCGGGAGAGACTACTAGCACGGATACGCAGTATTTT
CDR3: CASSQDPRRTWAGETTSTDTQYF

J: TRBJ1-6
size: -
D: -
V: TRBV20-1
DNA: TGCAGTGCTAACCAGGCGACCTATAATTCACCCCTCCACTTT
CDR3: CSANQATYNSPLHF

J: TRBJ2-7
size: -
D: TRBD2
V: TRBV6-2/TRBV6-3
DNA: TGTGCCAGCAGAAAGGGACTAGCGGGTGACTACGAGCAGTACTTC
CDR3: CASRKGLAGDYEQYF

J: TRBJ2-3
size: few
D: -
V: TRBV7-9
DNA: TGTGCTAGCCGGCCCGACGGGGATACGCAGTATTTT
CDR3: CASRPDGDTQYF

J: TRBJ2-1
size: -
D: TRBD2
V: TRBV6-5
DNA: TGTGCCAGCAGTCCAGCCGGGACTAGAGTTTTCAATGAGCAGTTCTTC
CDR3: CASSPAGTRVFNEQFF

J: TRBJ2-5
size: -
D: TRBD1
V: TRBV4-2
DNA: TGTGCCAGCAGCCAAGATGGGGGACAGGGAGAGGGAGAGACCCAGTACTTC
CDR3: CASSQDGGQGEGETQYF

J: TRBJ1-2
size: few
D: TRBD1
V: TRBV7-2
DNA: TGTGCCAGCAGCTTAGCCGCAGAACAGGGGGTTGAGGGCTACACCTTC
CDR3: CASSLAAEQGVEGYTF

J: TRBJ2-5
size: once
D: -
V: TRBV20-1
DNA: TGCAGTGCTAGGGGCCTAACAGGGCCACAAGAGACCCAGTACTTC
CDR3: CSARGLTGPQETQYF

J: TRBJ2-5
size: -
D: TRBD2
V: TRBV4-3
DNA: TGCGCCAGCAGCCAGGGGGTGAGCGGGGAGTTTAGGCAGACCCAGTACTTC
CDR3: CASSQGVSGEFRQTQYF

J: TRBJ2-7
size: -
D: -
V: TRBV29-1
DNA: TGCAGCGTTGCGGGGGTCTCCTACGAGCAGTACTTC
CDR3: CSVAGVSYEQYF